The 32 T cell receptor beta chains listed next were all sequenced from one sample in a study of shared clonotypes between healthy human individuals. Using immunoSEQ multiplex PCR, the repertoire was profiled, and TCRdb retains in-frame clones only, with some absent. In the table there are 2 million to 3 million clones, approximately 92% of which are singletons. Sequenced sample: naive CD4+ T cells sorted from blood. The subset was: CD45RA+ positively selected. These receptors all come from a man aged 18 to 30 in good health.

This chain connects TRBV5-8 to TRBJ2-3; 7 bases fit TRBD1. J was trimmed by 7 bases and V by 3 bases; bases with no gene match: 11. This CDR3 has 15 residues. Per germline, CDR1 SGHTS and CDR2 YDEGEE. The CDR3 nucleotides are TGTGCCAGCAGCTGGGGACAGATAGGGACGAATACGCAGTATTTT. It is translated as CASSWGQIGTNTQYF. Full variable domain (missing parts from reference TRBV5-8 and TRBJ2-3): EAGVTQSPTHLIKTRGQQATLRCSPISGHTSVYWYQQALGLGLQFLLWYDEGEERNRGNFPPRFSGRQFPNYSSELNVNALELEDSALYLCASSWGQIGTNTQYFGPGTRLTVL.

The V call is TRBV6-4, the J call TRBJ2-3, with 7 bases lining up with TRBD1. The V gene end was trimmed by 8 bases and the J gene end by 0 bases; junction bases not matched to a gene: 2. Germline CDR1 reads MRHNA; CDR2 reads SNTAGT. The CDR3 covers 13 residues. DNA of the CDR3: TGTGCCAGCCGGGACAGTAGCACAGATACGCAGTATTTT. Encoded protein: CASRDSSTDTQYF.

This clone has just a few counts. The same CDR3 also results from other DNA sequences found in this sample. The genes are TRBV5-1 and TRBJ1-5, with D possibly matching TRBD1 (5 bases). Germline V gives CDR1 SGHRS, CDR2 YFSETQ. V shed 0 bases and J shed 1 base, with 8 bases lying between them. The CDR3 extends over 15 amino acids. CDR3 region: CASSLAGGSNQPQHF. In nucleotides, the CDR3 is TGCGCCAGCAGCTTGGCCGGGGGGAGCAATCAGCCCCAGCATTTT.

V usage is TRBV6-5 and J usage is TRBJ1-2; D gene uncertain. The CDR3 extends over 13 amino acids. V was shortened by 0 bases and J by 10 bases, with 12 bases between the two germline ends. In germline, CDR1 is MNHEY, CDR2 SVGAGI. CDR3 DNA sequence: TGTGCCAGCAGTTACTCGAGGACGGATCTCTACACCTTC. Translating it yields CASSYSRTDLYTF.

This chain connects TRBV28 to TRBJ1-6, with TRBD1 matching 8 bases. The germline V gene has CDR1 MDHEN and CDR2 SYDVKM. V was clipped by 5 bases and J by 7 bases; unmatched bases: 7. This CDR3 comprises 15 residues. The CDR3 DNA sequence: TGTGCCAGCAGTATTGGACAGGGCCAAAATTCACCCCTCCACTTT. Amino acid sequence: CASSIGQGQNSPLHF.

Points on this clone: The sample has other DNA sequences that encode this CDR3 too. V usage is TRBV15 and J usage is TRBJ1-6, with D perhaps TRBD1 (6 bases). The CDR3 length is 14 residues. Germline CDR1 and CDR2: LNHNV and YYDKDF (reference sequence). V was cut by 0 bases and J by 9 bases, with 9 bases left in between. Here the CDR3 reads CATSRDRGGSPLHF. CDR3 nucleotides: TGTGCCACCAGCAGAGACAGGGGAGGTTCACCCCTCCACTTT.

As to this clone: Other DNA variants within this sample encode the same CDR3. The V gene is TRBV5-1, the J gene TRBJ2-7; 7 nucleotides match TRBD2. Per the germline V gene, CDR1 is SGHRS and CDR2 is YFSETQ. This CDR3 has 15 residues. After removal of 2 bases from V and 0 bases from J, the junction contained 5 bases not matched to a gene. As DNA, the CDR3 is TGCGCCAGCAGCTTAGCGAGCGGGGACTCCTACGAGCAGTACTTC. It specifies CASSLASGDSYEQYF.

As for this clone: Other DNA sequences from this sample encode an identical CDR3 as well. The CDR3 DNA reads as TGCGCCAGCAGCCAGACAGGTACTGGAAACACCATATATTTT. It yields the protein CASSQTGTGNTIYF. This chain connects TRBV5-1 to TRBJ1-3; a weak D match, TRBD1 (6 bases). The CDR3 contains 14 residues. CDR1 is SGHRS and CDR2 is YFSETQ in the germline V gene. The ends were cut back, 4 bases at V and 2 bases at J, with 10 bases in the middle.

This clone was detected only once. The V and J genes are TRBV4-1 and TRBJ2-7, with no clear D. The CDR3 is made up of 14 amino acids. Germline-derived CDR1 and CDR2 are MGHRA and YSYEKL. Trimming took off 1 base at V and 2 bases at J, with 9 bases between the two ends. The CDR3 region is CASSQVEKAYEQYF. The CDR3 DNA is TGCGCCAGCAGCCAAGTAGAGAAAGCCTACGAGCAGTACTTC.

In nucleotides, the CDR3 is TGTGCCAGTAGTTCCAGAATGATCACCGGGGAGCTGTTTTTT. Protein product: CASSSRMITGELFF. This chain uses TRBV19 with TRBJ2-2; unclear D gene. Per the germline V gene, CDR1 is LNHDA and CDR2 is SQIVND (reference sequence). Trimming pared 5 bases from V and 4 bases from J, leaving 11 bases between. The CDR3 totals 14 residues.

This chain links TRBV19 with TRBJ2-3; D is ambiguous. The germline V gene encodes CDR1 LNHDA and CDR2 SQIVND (reference sequence). This CDR3 comprises 15 residues. The V gene lost 1 base and the J gene lost 0 bases, with 8 bases spanning the gap. CDR3 in DNA: TGTGCCAGTAGTATAGGGGTGGGCAGCACAGATACGCAGTATTTT. Translating it yields CASSIGVGSTDTQYF.

The chain has TRBV19 and TRBJ1-6; TRBD1 agrees at 8 bases. J was trimmed by 7 bases and V by 8 bases; bases with no gene match: 10. CDR1 LNHDA and CDR2 SQIVND come from the germline V gene (reference sequence). CDR3 length: 15 amino acids. DNA for the CDR3: TGTGCCAGTCAAGACGGACAGGGACTGAATTCACCCCTCCACTTT. Its protein is CASQDGQGLNSPLHF.

CDR3 loop: CASSNYRGETQYF. In DNA, the CDR3 is TGTGCCAGCAGCAATTACAGGGGAGAGACCCAGTACTTC. V is TRBV28 and J is TRBJ2-5; TRBD1 aligns across 7 bases. This CDR3 spans 13 amino acids. Germline trimming cut 6 bases from V and 4 bases from J; bases unmatched to any gene: 5. Per the germline V gene, CDR1 is MDHEN and CDR2 is SYDVKM.

The chain recombines TRBV10-1 with TRBJ1-4; 7 bases are a match to TRBD1. CDR1 WNHNN and CDR2 SYGVQD come from the germline V gene (reference sequence). The CDR3 runs 13 residues. V gave up 7 bases and J gave up 8 bases; unmatched junction bases: 7. CDR3 region: CASNDRVGEKLFF. For the CDR3, the DNA is TGCGCCAGCAACGACAGGGTCGGCGAAAAACTGTTTTTT.

The genes are TRBV19 and TRBJ1-1; a possible D gene is TRBD1 (5 bases). With 5 bases removed from V and 0 bases from J, the gap between germline ends came to 10 bases. CDR3 length equals 14 residues. Germline V gives CDR1 LNHDA, CDR2 SQIVND (reference sequence). In nucleotides, the CDR3 is TGTGCCAGTAGTCGGGACGGTTTGAACACTGAAGCTTTCTTT. Its protein is CASSRDGLNTEAFF.

This chain connects TRBV5-1 to TRBJ1-4; D is ambiguous. CDR1 and CDR2 (germline): SGHRS, YFSETQ. The CDR3 consists of 17 residues. Trimming stripped 0 bases from V and 0 bases from J, with 12 bases between. The CDR3 protein is CASSLDPGPATNEKLFF. The CDR3 DNA sequence: TGCGCCAGCAGCTTGGACCCGGGTCCAGCAACTAATGAAAAACTGTTTTTT.

This clone came up a few times. The V and J genes are TRBV6-4 and TRBJ1-6; TRBD1 matches at 7 bases. The germline CDR1 and CDR2 sequences are MRHNA and SNTAGT. The junction had 4 bases not matched to a gene; V was cut back by 5 bases and J by 3 bases. This CDR3 has 15 residues. CDR3 nucleotide sequence: TGTGCCAGCAGTCCGGGGACAGACTATAATTCACCCCTCCACTTT. It yields the protein CASSPGTDYNSPLHF.

This sequence joins TRBV2 and TRBJ1-5; perhaps TRBD1 as D (5 bases). Germline CDR1 is SNHLY and CDR2 is FYNNEI. V lost 6 bases and J lost 5, with 14 bases in between. The CDR3 is 14 amino acids. The CDR3, as DNA: TGTGCCAGCAGCCGAGGGTTAGGGGATCAGCCCCAGCATTTT. As protein: CASSRGLGDQPQHF.

This chain links TRBV30 with TRBJ2-1, with D maybe TRBD2 (6 bases). This CDR3 contains 15 residues. Per germline, CDR1 GTSNPN and CDR2 SVGIG (reference sequence). Trimming stripped 4 bases from V and 2 bases from J, with 15 bases between. The CDR3 region has the DNA TGTGCCTGGAAGGGTTTAGCGGCCGCCTACAATGAGCAGTTCTTC. This codes for CAWKGLAAAYNEQFF.

The chain carries TRBV28 and TRBJ2-2; possible D gene TRBD1, 6 bases. V was pared by 7 bases and J by 2 bases, with 20 bases between. The CDR3 is made up of 17 amino acids. Germline V gene sequence: CDR1 MDHEN, CDR2 SYDVKM. CDR3 bases: TGTGCCAGCAAGACGTTTTGGACAGACGCTAACACCGGGGAGCTGTTTTTT. As protein: CASKTFWTDANTGELFF.

This clone has just one count. V and J are TRBV5-1 and TRBJ1-1; D might be TRBD1 (5 bases). The CDR3 has 14 amino acids. CDR1 is SGHRS, CDR2 YFSETQ, per germline. V was pared by 0 bases and J by 4 bases, with 10 bases between. In nucleotides, the CDR3 is TGCGCCAGCAGCTTGGAGGGGTTTGCCACTGAAGCTTTCTTT. Translation gives CASSLEGFATEAFF.

The V gene is TRBV29-1, the J gene TRBJ1-5; D is uncertain. Germline-derived CDR1 and CDR2 are SQVTM and ANQGSEA. Trimming removed 7 bases at V and 4 bases at J, with 14 bases between. This CDR3 contains 13 residues. The CDR3 region has the DNA TGCAGCGCCCTTCCGCAAGGAAATCAGCCCCAGCATTTT. Translated, it gives CSALPQGNQPQHF.

The rearrangement links TRBV11-2 to TRBJ1-2; D not resolved. Germline CDR1 and CDR2: SGHAT and FQNNGV. The CDR3 totals 14 residues. V dropped 3 bases and J dropped 1 base, with 9 bases sitting between them. CDR3 nucleotide sequence: TGTGCCAGCAGCTTGCTCCGGATTAACTATGGCTACACCTTC. Protein product: CASSLLRINYGYTF. The variable domain in full, with the rest retrieved from reference TRBV11-2 and TRBJ1-2, is EAGVAQSPRYKIIEKRQSVAFWCNPISGHATLYWYQQILGQGPKLLIQFQNNGVVDDSQLPKDRFSAERLKGVDSTLKIQPAKLEDSAVYLCASSLLRINYGYTFGSGTRLTVV.

The chain combines TRBV18 with TRBJ2-4, with a tentative D call TRBD2 (5 bases). V lost 2 bases and J 3 bases, leaving 17 bases between the germline ends. Germline lookup yields CDR1 KGHSH and CDR2 LQKENI. There are 17 residues in the CDR3. CDR3 protein: CASSPEGWFGDKNIQYF. As DNA, the CDR3 is TGTGCCAGCTCACCAGAGGGTTGGTTTGGGGACAAAAACATTCAGTACTTC. Complete variable domain (other parts from reference TRBV18 and TRBJ2-4): NAGVMQNPRHLVRRRGQEARLRCSPMKGHSHVYWYRQLPEEGLKFMVYLQKENIIDESGMPKERFSAEFPKEGPSILRIQQVVRGDSAAYFCASSPEGWFGDKNIQYFGAGTRLSVL.

The V gene is TRBV5-4, the J gene TRBJ1-4; the D is unclear. Germline V gene lookup returns CDR1 SGHNT and CDR2 YYREEE (reference sequence). V gave up 1 base and J gave up 2 bases, with 6 bases separating them. The CDR3 covers 14 residues. The CDR3 nucleotides read TGTGCCAGCAGCTTGAAAGGTACTAATGAAAAACTGTTTTTT. Its protein product is CASSLKGTNEKLFF.

This clone was detected only once. The chain recombines TRBV29-1 with TRBJ1-2, with D tentatively TRBD1 (5 bases). Germline V lookup: CDR1 SQVTM, CDR2 ANQGSEA. Trimming removed 2 bases from V and 7 bases from J, with 17 bases in between. CDR3 length: 14 amino acids. As DNA, the CDR3 is TGCAGCGTTGAAAGTCGGGGGGTGTTTGGTGGCTACACCTTC. This translates into CSVESRGVFGGYTF.

This clone was seen only once. At the DNA level, this CDR3 is encoded by other sequences in the same sample as well. The chain joins TRBV19 to TRBJ1-1, with no clear D. Germline lookup yields CDR1 LNHDA and CDR2 SQIVND (reference sequence). Trimming took 1 base from V and 1 from J, leaving 7 bases between them. This CDR3 is 14 amino acids long. The CDR3 coding sequence is TGTGCCAGTAGTATAGGAGCAGGGAACACTGAAGCTTTCTTT. This gives the protein CASSIGAGNTEAFF.

About this clone itself: This specimen includes other DNA sequences encoding the same CDR3. The rearrangement uses TRBV5-1 and TRBJ2-5; weak D call: TRBD2 (5 bases). Deletions cut 3 bases from V and 2 bases from J, with 8 bases between. This CDR3 is built from 13 residues. Germline V gene data show CDR1 as SGHRS and CDR2 as YFSETQ. The CDR3 DNA reads as TGCGCCAGCAGCTCCGGACTTCAAGAGACCCAGTACTTC. Amino acid sequence: CASSSGLQETQYF. Full variable domain (rest looked up from reference TRBV5-1 and TRBJ2-5): KAGVTQTPRYLIKTRGQQVTLSCSPISGHRSVSWYQQTPGQGLQFLFEYFSETQRNKGNFPGRFSGRQFSNSRSEMNVSTLELGDSALYLCASSSGLQETQYFGPGTRLLVL.

The genes are TRBV2 and TRBJ2-5; D remains ambiguous. Trimming left V 8 bases short and J 1 base short, with 8 bases between. The CDR3 loop spans 12 amino acids. Germline V lookup: CDR1 SNHLY, CDR2 FYNNEI. CDR3 coding DNA: TGTGCCAGCGGGGTCCTCCAAGAGACCCAGTACTTC. Its protein product is CASGVLQETQYF.

This chain uses TRBV7-2 with TRBJ2-3; 8 bases line up with TRBD2. J was trimmed by 8 bases and V by 5 bases; bases with no gene match: 12. CDR1 and CDR2 (germline): SGHTA, FQGNSA. The length of the CDR3 is 15 residues. The CDR3 region is CASSRRPGGGGTQYF. The CDR3 DNA is TGTGCCAGCAGCAGGAGGCCGGGAGGGGGTGGTACGCAGTATTTT.

The chain has TRBV30 and TRBJ1-1; D gene ambiguous. V was shortened by 1 base and J by 0 bases, with 12 bases between the two germline ends. The germline gives CDR1 GTSNPN, CDR2 SVGIG (reference sequence). This CDR3 comprises 15 residues. The CDR3 is CAWSAGRTVNTEAFF. The CDR3 bases are TGTGCCTGGAGTGCCGGCCGGACGGTGAACACTGAAGCTTTCTTT.

This clone was seen once. The chain links TRBV5-4 to TRBJ2-3; perhaps TRBD2 as D (5 bases). V was shortened by 0 bases and J by 3 bases, with 14 bases between the two germline ends. This CDR3 spans 16 amino acids. Germline CDR1 reads SGHNT; CDR2 reads YYREEE (reference sequence). The CDR3 reads CASSLGAVGITDTQYF. In DNA, the CDR3 is TGTGCCAGCAGCTTGGGAGCGGTCGGGATAACAGATACGCAGTATTTT.